Shown below are 26 T cell receptor beta chains from a single sample sequenced in a study of vaccination and CD4 T cells after COVID-19 (dated by TCRdb to the early 2020s). These TCRs are of unknown antigen specificity. The library was obtained by PCR. Sequenced on an Illumina iSeq 100. DNA from cultured CD4+ T cells underwent TCR sequencing with the Oncomine TCR Beta short-read assay at the Johns Hopkins FTIC core. TCRdb trimmed public reads at Q25 via fastp, called clones via MiXCR and kept in-frame beta chains. Here each entry gathers all rows of one CDR3 protein and keeps the most common genes and DNA. This sample has roughly 22,000 distinct CDR3 sequences in its table, and approximately 30% of those were observed once. The top ten constitute around 12% of the sample. The sample's treatment or condition label, in plain terms: roughly ten-day PBMC culture with coronavirus spike peptide pools or control peptides (ViraFEST assay).

The specimen was cultured CD4+ T cells from blood. The receptors come from a human donor with COVID-19.

The chain joins TRBV7-8 to TRBJ1-1; D perhaps matches TRBD1 (6 bases). The germline V gene has CDR1 SGHVS and CDR2 FQNEAQ. CDR3 length: 14 residues. The V end lost 1 base, the J end lost 4 bases, and 10 bases lay between the germline ends. CDR3 protein: CASSLVVGATEAFF. CDR3 bases: TGTGCCAGCAGCTTAGTGGTGGGGGCCACTGAAGCTTTCTTT.

The chain is built from TRBV2 and TRBJ1-1; 7 bases are shared with TRBD1. Germline V gene data show CDR1 as SNHLY and CDR2 as FYNNEI. The CDR3 loop spans 14 amino acids. The J segment lost 5 bases and the V segment lost 7 bases, leaving 10 bases of the junction unmatched. The CDR3 sequence is CASKEQGPGTEAFF. The CDR3 DNA reads as TGTGCCAGCAAGGAACAGGGGCCCGGTACTGAAGCTTTCTTT.

This clonotype showed up just a few times. V usage is TRBV27 and J usage is TRBJ2-7; 7 nucleotides agree with TRBD1. The junction had 6 bases not matched to a gene; V was cut back by 5 bases and J by 2 bases. Germline V lookup: CDR1 MNHEY, CDR2 SMNVEV (reference sequence). This CDR3 is 14 amino acids long. CDR3 coding DNA: TGTGCCAGCAGTACACTCCAGGGGGCCTACGAGCAGTACTTC. Protein product: CASSTLQGAYEQYF.

This chain links TRBV10-2 with TRBJ2-7; 10 bases are shared with TRBD1. CDR1 and CDR2 (germline): WSHSY, SAAADI. After removal of 2 bases from V and 4 bases from J, the junction contained 5 bases not matched to a gene. This CDR3 region has 15 residues. CDR3 sequence: CASSERTGGPYEQYF. The CDR3 DNA follows: TGCGCCAGCAGTGAGCGGACAGGGGGTCCTTACGAGCAGTACTTC.

This clonotype appeared a few times. The rearrangement links TRBV7-2 to TRBJ2-7, with no clear D. The CDR3 contains 15 residues. Between the trimmed V and J ends, which lost 2 bases and 0 bases, there was a span of 11 bases. Germline loops: CDR1 SGHTA, CDR2 FQGNSA. The CDR3 here is CASSLFGPSSYEQYF. CDR3 DNA: TGTGCCAGCAGCTTATTCGGCCCCTCCTCCTACGAGCAGTACTTC.

This chain links TRBV6-2 or TRBV6-3 with TRBJ2-7, with 9 positions matching TRBD2. V was pared by 1 base and J by 3 bases, with 4 bases of the junction left unmatched. Germline loops: CDR1 MNHEY, CDR2 SVGEGT. This CDR3 comprises 15 residues. The CDR3 DNA sequence: TGTGCCAGCAGTTACTGGGGTAGCGGGGGCTACGAGCAGTACTTC. The encoded protein is CASSYWGSGGYEQYF.

The V and J genes are TRBV19 and TRBJ2-4; the D gene is possibly TRBD2 (6 bases). V gave up 2 bases and J gave up 2 bases, with 10 bases separating them. CDR3 size: 15 residues. CDR1 LNHDA and CDR2 SQIVND come from the germline V gene (reference sequence). The DNA for the CDR3 is TGTGCCAGTAGTATAACCGGGAGCTCCAAAAACATTCAGTACTTC. This translates into CASSITGSSKNIQYF.

The V call is TRBV10-3, the J call TRBJ2-3; D is ambiguous. This CDR3 spans 12 amino acids. V was pared by 6 bases and J by 2 bases, with 6 bases between. CDR1 and CDR2 from the germline V gene are ENHRY and SYGVKD. The DNA of the CDR3 is TGTGCCATCAGGGCCCTCACAGATACGCAGTATTTT. Residues: CAIRALTDTQYF.

The V gene is TRBV29-1, the J gene TRBJ2-3; D gene ambiguous. Germline assignment: CDR1 SQVTM and CDR2 ANQGSEA. V was trimmed by 2 bases and J by 5 bases, leaving 11 bases between them. This CDR3 has 13 amino acids. The CDR3 bases are TGCAGCGTTGAAACTGACCGTTTAGATACGCAGTATTTT. Encoded protein: CSVETDRLDTQYF.

This chain joins TRBV6-1 and TRBJ1-6, with D uncertain. The CDR3 extends over 15 amino acids. CDR1 MNHNS and CDR2 SASEGT come from the germline V gene. V was cut by 6 bases and J by 0 bases, with 9 bases left in between. The CDR3 coding sequence is TGTGCCAGCAGAGCACTTAGCTCCTATAATTCACCCCTCCACTTT. Translated, it gives CASRALSSYNSPLHF.

This chain uses TRBV14 with TRBJ1-3; D gene ambiguous. This CDR3 is built from 18 residues. Trimming shortened V by 2 bases and J by 3 bases, and 20 bases separated the two germline ends. The V gene's germline CDR1 is SGHDN and CDR2 FVKESK. For the CDR3, the DNA is TGTGCCAGCAGCCAAAGCAAGGACGGTATTGGCTTTGGAAACACCATATATTTT. It codes for CASSQSKDGIGFGNTIYF.

This chain links TRBV6-5 with TRBJ2-4; D unresolved. V was cut by 4 bases and J by 8 bases, with 6 bases left in between. Germline CDR1 MNHEY, CDR2 SVGAGI. CDR3 length equals 11 residues. The CDR3 spells CASSFQDIQYF. The CDR3 DNA sequence: TGTGCCAGCAGTTTTCAGGACATTCAGTACTTC.

The J gene is TRBJ2-7, the V gene TRBV29-1; D may correspond to TRBD1 or TRBD2 (5 bases each). Trimming shortened V by 7 bases and J by 3 bases, and 16 bases separated the two germline ends. CDR1 SQVTM and CDR2 ANQGSEA come from the germline V gene. The CDR3 is 13 amino acids. The CDR3 nucleotides read TGCAGCGCCCAAGGGACCGCTATCTACGAGCAGTACTTC. It translates to CSAQGTAIYEQYF.

The genes are TRBV20-1 and TRBJ2-7, with D uncertain. In germline, CDR1 is DFQATT, CDR2 SNEGSKA (reference sequence). The CDR3 is made up of 11 amino acids. V was clipped by 6 bases and J by 9 bases, with 15 bases between them. CDR3 nucleotide sequence: TGCAGTGCCGCAATTGATGGTGCGCAGTACTTC. The encoded protein is CSAAIDGAQYF.

The chain has TRBV14 and TRBJ1-1; weak D call: TRBD1 (5 bases). The V gene's germline CDR1 is SGHDN and CDR2 FVKESK. Trimming cost V 1 base and J 0 bases, with 9 bases left between them. This CDR3 spans 15 amino acids. Here the CDR3 reads CASSQVRQMNTEAFF. CDR3 bases: TGTGCCAGCAGCCAAGTCCGACAGATGAACACTGAAGCTTTCTTT.

The chain couples TRBV2 to TRBJ2-7; 8 bases are a match to TRBD1. Per the germline V gene, CDR1 is SNHLY and CDR2 is FYNNEI. With 6 bases clipped from V and 2 bases from J, the junction kept 6 bases outside the gene matches. CDR3 size: 14 residues. Here the CDR3 DNA reads TGTGCCAGCAGGGGGACAGGAGGAACCTACGAGCAGTACTTC. It specifies CASRGTGGTYEQYF.

This clonotype was found a few times. The genes are TRBV20-1 and TRBJ2-3; no firm D call. The CDR3 runs to 14 residues. Germline V gene lookup returns CDR1 DFQATT and CDR2 SNEGSKA (reference sequence). Trimming shortened V by 3 bases and J by 2 bases, and 12 bases separated the two germline ends. CDR3 in amino acids: CSASQATLTDTQYF. The CDR3, as DNA: TGCAGTGCTAGTCAGGCTACCCTCACAGATACGCAGTATTTT.

V and J are TRBV20-1 and TRBJ1-1; D is uncertain. Looked up from germline, CDR1 is DFQATT and CDR2 is SNEGSKA (reference sequence). The CDR3 loop spans 12 amino acids. As DNA, the CDR3 is TGCAGGGGGAATGGGGTCGGCACTGAAGCTTTCTTT. It translates to CRGNGVGTEAFF.

The sample holds a few counts of this clonotype. The chain couples TRBV19 to TRBJ2-3; D call uncertain. The CDR3 length is 12 residues. V lost 3 bases to trimming and J lost 2 bases, with 3 bases between them. Per germline, CDR1 LNHDA and CDR2 SQIVND (reference sequence). This chain's CDR3 is CASSMFTDTQYF. Here the CDR3 DNA reads TGTGCCAGTAGTATGTTCACAGATACGCAGTATTTT.

This rearrangement joins TRBV20-1 to TRBJ2-3; D remains ambiguous. Germline CDR1 DFQATT, CDR2 SNEGSKA (reference sequence). Trimming took 3 bases from V and 2 from J, leaving 15 bases between them. The CDR3 loop spans 15 amino acids. CDR3 protein: CSASGHPSFTDTQYF. CDR3 in DNA: TGCAGTGCTAGTGGGCACCCGTCTTTCACAGATACGCAGTATTTT.

The rearrangement uses TRBV2 and TRBJ2-1; the match to TRBD2 covers 7 bases. Germline values: CDR1 SNHLY, CDR2 FYNNEI. This CDR3 spans 18 amino acids. V gave up 4 bases and J gave up 0 bases; unmatched junction bases: 12. Written as DNA, the CDR3 is TGTGCCAGCAGTGTTAAGCGGGGTACCCTTAGCTCCTACAATGAGCAGTTCTTC. It specifies CASSVKRGTLSSYNEQFF.

The chain uses TRBV24-1 and TRBJ1-5; no clear D gene. The CDR3 sequence is 13 residues long. Trimming stripped 7 bases from V and 7 bases from J, with 13 bases between. The V gene's germline CDR1 is KGHDR and CDR2 SFDVKD. The CDR3 reads CATSTDSRQPQHF. Here the CDR3 DNA reads TGTGCCACCAGCACAGATTCTAGACAGCCCCAGCATTTT.

The chain has TRBV29-1 and TRBJ2-6, with 7 bases fitting TRBD1. CDR3 length equals 16 residues. The V gene end was trimmed by 8 bases and the J gene end by 1 base; junction bases not matched to a gene: 11. CDR1 and CDR2 from the germline V gene are SQVTM and ANQGSEA. CDR3 sequence: CSIRTGLGSGANVLTF. The DNA for the CDR3 is TGCAGCATAAGGACAGGCTTGGGATCTGGGGCCAACGTCCTGACTTTC.

This clonotype was found a few times. The chain links TRBV5-8 to TRBJ1-2; possibly TRBD1 for D (6 bases). Trimming left V 4 bases short and J 4 bases short, with 17 bases between. The CDR3 runs to 15 residues. Germline CDR1 reads SGHTS; CDR2 reads YDEGEE. CDR3 amino acids: CASSPKGGAGYGYTF. In nucleotides, the CDR3 is TGTGCCAGCAGCCCTAAGGGGGGCGCAGGCTATGGCTACACCTTC.

This clonotype was seen only a few times. This chain connects TRBV5-6 to TRBJ1-5; the D gene is possibly TRBD1 (6 bases). CDR1 and CDR2 from the germline V gene are SGHDT and YYEEEE. The CDR3 is 15 residues long. V lost 4 bases, J lost 6 bases, and 17 bases lay in between. CDR3 DNA: TGTGCCAGCAGCCCCGGGGGGGCCATGGTTCAGCCCCAGCATTTT. Its protein product is CASSPGGAMVQPQHF.

The chain couples TRBV9 to TRBJ2-7; 8 bases match TRBD2. This CDR3 is built from 14 residues. Germline V CDR1 and CDR2: SGDLS, YYNGEE. The V segment lost 0 bases and the J segment 3 bases; nucleotides outside the gene matches: 2. The CDR3 coding sequence is TGTGCCAGCAGCGTAGAGGGGACTAGCTACGAGCAGTACTTC. It encodes CASSVEGTSYEQYF.